The 16 T cell receptor beta chains below all came from one sample that was sequenced in a study of T cell responses to AZD1222 COVID-19 vaccine. Measured with immunoSEQ multiplex PCR; TCRdb has only the in-frame clones, and not every one. The data contain some 120,000 clones, 80% to 90% of them singletons. The starting material was peripheral blood, obtained 28 days after the second AZD1222 dose. The receptors shown here come from an adult who received the AZD1222 COVID-19 vaccine.

A single count supports this clone. The V call is TRBV7-2, the J call TRBJ2-1; D is undetermined. Germline V gene lookup returns CDR1 SGHTA and CDR2 FQGNSA. The CDR3 consists of 14 residues. Trimming cost V 2 bases and J 8 bases, with 13 bases left between them. The CDR3 reads CASSLIALSYEQFF. DNA of the CDR3: TGTGCCAGCAGCTTAATTGCCCTCAGCTATGAGCAGTTCTTC.

The chain is built from TRBV3-1 (or the pseudogene TRBV3-2) and TRBJ1-1, with TRBD1 matching 10 bases. This CDR3 has 21 amino acids. V was clipped by 4 bases and J by 2 bases; unmatched bases: 22. The germline gives CDR1 LGHDT, CDR2 YNNKEL (reference sequence). CDR3 nucleotides: TGTGCCAGCAGCCTCTCCGGGACAGGGGCACTTTTACCCACATTTAACACTGAAGCTTTCTTT. Translating it yields CASSLSGTGALLPTFNTEAFF.

V and J are TRBV4-1 and TRBJ2-7; D is unclear. The germline V gene encodes CDR1 MGHRA and CDR2 YSYEKL. The CDR3 loop spans 15 amino acids. Trimming cost V 0 bases and J 6 bases, with 15 bases left between them. The CDR3 reads CASSQEYPSRSEQYF. The DNA for the CDR3 is TGCGCCAGCAGCCAAGAATACCCTAGTAGGTCCGAGCAGTACTTC.

The V gene is TRBV28, the J gene TRBJ1-1; D gene unclear. The CDR3 contains 13 residues. Trimming left V 4 bases short and J 7 bases short, with 13 bases between. CDR1 and CDR2 (germline): MDHEN, SYDVKM. As DNA, the CDR3 is TGTGCCAGCAGTTCACACGGGGAGTTTGAAGCTTTCTTT. It codes for CASSSHGEFEAFF.

This sequence joins TRBV5-1 and TRBJ1-2, with 10 nucleotides matching TRBD1. CDR3 length: 16 amino acids. The J segment lost 7 bases and the V segment lost 4 bases, leaving 13 bases of the junction unmatched. Germline CDR1 is SGHRS and CDR2 is YFSETQ. CDR3: CASSPRGGQGVFGYTF. As DNA, the CDR3 is TGCGCCAGCAGCCCTCGGGGTGGACAGGGGGTGTTTGGCTACACCTTC.

The chain has TRBV29-1 and TRBJ2-3; D remains unclear. This CDR3 region has 14 residues. CDR1 and CDR2 from the germline V gene are SQVTM and ANQGSEA. Trimming cost V 2 bases and J 0 bases, with 9 bases left between them. The CDR3 DNA reads TGCAGCGTTGAAATTGGCCCCAGCACAGATACGCAGTATTTT. Protein sequence: CSVEIGPSTDTQYF.

The J gene is TRBJ1-4, the V gene TRBV28; D might be TRBD1 (6 bases). With 6 bases removed from V and 1 base from J, the gap between germline ends came to 9 bases. This CDR3 has 14 residues. Germline V lookup: CDR1 MDHEN, CDR2 SYDVKM. CDR3 coding DNA: TGTGCCAGCAGACTAGGGGGAACTAATGAAAAACTGTTTTTT. Protein product: CASRLGGTNEKLFF.

This clone was detected a few times. The J gene is TRBJ2-7, the V gene TRBV14; no clear D gene. V was clipped by 4 bases and J by 1 base, with 8 bases between them. The CDR3 contains 13 residues. Germline CDR1 and CDR2: SGHDN and FVKESK. CDR3 coding DNA: TGTGCCAGCAGCCGAAGGAGTTCCTACGAGCAGTACTTC. Its protein product is CASSRRSSYEQYF.

The table lists this clone with a count of one. V usage is TRBV12-3 or TRBV12-4 and J usage is TRBJ1-2; 8 bases agree with TRBD1. V was pared by 5 bases and J by 8 bases, with 7 bases of the junction left unmatched. The CDR3 consists of 13 residues. CDR3 residues: CASSLTGGVGYTF. CDR3 nucleotide sequence: TGTGCCAGCAGTCTTACAGGGGGGGTCGGCTACACCTTC.

This clone was recorded many times. This sequence joins TRBV27 and TRBJ1-2; no clear D gene. Germline CDR1 and CDR2: MNHEY and SMNVEV (reference sequence). The CDR3 covers 13 residues. V lost 4 bases, J lost 5 bases, and 11 bases lay in between. CDR3: CASSYDPRYGYTF. Here the CDR3 DNA reads TGTGCCAGCAGTTATGATCCCCGATATGGCTACACCTTC.

The CDR3 nucleotides are TGTGCCAGCAGTTTAATCAATGAGCAGTTCTTC. Translated, it gives CASSLINEQFF. V and J are TRBV28 and TRBJ2-1; D unresolved. From germline, CDR1 is MDHEN and CDR2 SYDVKM. The V end lost 2 bases, the J end lost 6 bases, and 2 bases lay between the germline ends. The length of the CDR3 is 11 residues. Full variable domain (outside the CDR3, taken from reference TRBV28 and TRBJ2-1): DVKVTQSSRYLVKRTGEKVFLECVQDMDHENMFWYRQDPGLGLRLIYFSYDVKMKEKGDIPEGYSVSREKKERFSLILESASTNQTSMYLCASSLINEQFFGPGTRLTVL.

In its sample, this clone was seen a few times. DNA of the CDR3: TGTGCCGCTCAAGGGACGGCTAATGAAAAACTGTTTTTT. Translating gives CAAQGTANEKLFF. The J gene is TRBJ1-4, the V gene TRBV11-1, with a possible D match to TRBD1 (5 bases). Trimming left V 11 bases short and J 3 bases short, with 13 bases between. CDR1 is SGHAT, CDR2 FQDESV, per germline (reference sequence). The CDR3 has 13 residues.

V gene TRBV7-2 combines with J gene TRBJ2-3; D is uncertain. CDR3 length equals 14 residues. Looked up from germline, CDR1 is SGHTA and CDR2 is FQGNSA. Trimming cost V 2 bases and J 3 bases, with 9 bases left between them. The CDR3 sequence: CASSLRAVTDTQYF. The CDR3 nucleotides read TGTGCCAGCAGCTTAAGGGCCGTAACAGATACGCAGTATTTT.

V gene TRBV2 combines with J gene TRBJ1-2; D is perhaps TRBD1 (6 bases). V was pared by 7 bases and J by 8 bases, with 8 bases between. This CDR3 is built from 10 residues. Germline CDR1 reads SNHLY; CDR2 reads FYNNEI. In nucleotides, the CDR3 is TGTGCCAGCAAGGGGGGCGGCTACACCTTC. Its translation is CASKGGGYTF.

The V call is TRBV6-5, the J call TRBJ2-6; D gene uncertain. This CDR3 region has 15 residues. The V end was cut by 6 bases, the J end by 2 bases, with 11 bases between. Germline assignment: CDR1 MNHEY and CDR2 SVGAGI. The CDR3 protein is CASRVFLAGANVLTF. In DNA form, the CDR3 reads TGTGCCAGCAGAGTGTTCCTAGCTGGGGCCAACGTCCTGACTTTC.

The gene calls are TRBV12-5 and TRBJ1-1; TRBD1 matches at 11 bases. Germline V gene lookup returns CDR1 LGHNT and CDR2 FRNRAP. The CDR3 is 16 residues long. With 1 base clipped from V and 5 bases from J, the junction kept 6 bases outside the gene matches. The CDR3 nucleotides read TGTGCTAGTGGTTTGGGGACAGGGGGCGAGAAGACTGAAGCTTTCTTT. It encodes CASGLGTGGEKTEAFF.